This T cell receptor beta chain was obtained from a study of radiation and T cells in renal cell carcinoma (dated by TCRdb to 2018 to 2020). Background for the entire study: The samples were drawn from a clinical trial, where primary renal cell carcinomas were treated with 15 Gy of stereotactic body radiation therapy and then removed by nephrectomy 4 weeks afterward. TCR beta sequencing covered 50 or so samples in total, comprising some 25 tumors and some 27 peripheral blood samples. Across all 53 samples, under 4,500,000 unique CDR3 nucleotide sequences, encoding about 2,700,000 unique CDR3 amino acid sequences, were identified. Overall study outcomes, separate from this receptor: In blood, the top tumor clonotypes increased from baseline to 2 weeks after radiation and then shrank by 4 weeks, which suggests a temporary expansion of tumor-resident clones. Because the trial had a single-armed design, the trial could not examine how radiation dose or scheduling affected the TCR repertoire. Because pretreatment tumor biopsies were not available, the study could not determine whether clonotypes were already present within the tumor at baseline. Changes in the blood repertoire were not tracked past 4 weeks after treatment.

The time point label on this specimen signifies: blood 2 weeks post-SBRT. Interpreted using the paper, the treatment or condition label stands for: 15 Gy SBRT to primary tumor, nephrectomy 4 weeks later. To follow tumor-enriched clonotypes, serial peripheral blood was collected from radiation-treated patients at baseline and at 2 weeks and 4 weeks after SBRT. Renal cell carcinoma with clear cell pathology was present in all patients. Genomic DNA for TCR sequencing was prepared using the QIAamp DNA Blood Mini Kit (Qiagen). The analyses included just those samples that passed every quality control check. CDR1 and CDR2 are read off the germline V gene (reference sequence) as LNHNV and YYDKDF. V is clipped by 0 bases and J by 0 bases, and the sequence between their germline boundaries is 9 bases long. Inclusive of the bounding cysteine and phenylalanine, the CDR3 is 15 residues long. Left in the record is the CDR3 DNA by itself, 45 bases read in frame from the first base.

Details on this clone: It lacks a known antigen. It has no much larger one-base neighbor in the sample; base qualities were not kept.

The immunoSEQ kit was used, according to the manufacturer's recommendations, to generate TCR beta libraries from genomic DNA. To prepare the libraries, a first multiplex PCR with proprietary primers was run, followed by a second PCR that added unique barcodes, and a bead cleanup was done after each round. Each sample batch included a kit-provided positive control reaction and a negative control reaction. The final libraries underwent checking on an Agilent 4200 TapeStation D1000 ScreenTape, volumetric pooling, and quantification by qPCR. An Illumina NextSeq500 fitted with a MidOutput 150-cycle cartridge performed the sequencing, running 156 Read1 cycles and 15 Index1 cycles with the kit's custom primers. The pooled library was loaded at 0.95 to 1 pM, with a roughly 22% PhiX control spiked in. From the authors' description of their analysis: Vendor-processed data were analyzed in R, and a clonotype was defined as all T cells sharing the same CDR3 nucleotide sequence. In the clone abundance analyses, frequencies in each sample were normalized to that sample's 10,000 most abundant clones. Public T cell clones, which averaged fewer than five per sample, were excluded before analysis. Tumor-enriched clonotypes and baseline blood-enriched clonotypes were defined as those with an abundance difference of at least 32-fold between compartments. A beta-binomial differential abundance model was applied to find clonotypes that expanded or contracted between blood time points. Tumor-blood repertoire similarity was measured with the Baroni-Urbani and Buser coefficient, and groups were compared using two-tailed Wilcoxon tests in R. This is the immuneACCESS table as TCRdb keeps it, with only in-frame sequences that have V and J called. A part of the clones is gone; compared with another copy, unresolved V genes explain less than half, and the rest is unexplained. That table furnishes V, J and clone size, whereas the DNA furnished D and trimming. This sample holds about 120,000 clones; over 75% were observed only once. The ten largest clonotypes hold approximately 2% of the sample.

The sequence was obtained from a woman aged 60 to 75 with renal cell carcinoma. Sequencing was performed on blood, taken from a patient whose treatment included radiotherapy and nephrectomy. The sequence links TRBV15 to TRBJ2-7; no D gene can be assigned with confidence. The CDR3 has the sequence CATSRDEQPSYEQYF. The DNA sequence is as follows: TGTGCCACCAGCAGAGACGAGCAGCCCTCCTACGAGCAGTACTTC. The CDR3 plus the reference TRBV15 and TRBJ2-7 genes for the other parts give the full variable domain: DAMVIQNPRYQVTQFGKPVTLSCSQTLNHNVMYWYQQKSSQAPKLLFHYYDKDFNNEADTPDNFQSRRPNTSFCFLDIRSPGLGDTAMYLCATSRDEQPSYEQYFGPGTRLTVT.